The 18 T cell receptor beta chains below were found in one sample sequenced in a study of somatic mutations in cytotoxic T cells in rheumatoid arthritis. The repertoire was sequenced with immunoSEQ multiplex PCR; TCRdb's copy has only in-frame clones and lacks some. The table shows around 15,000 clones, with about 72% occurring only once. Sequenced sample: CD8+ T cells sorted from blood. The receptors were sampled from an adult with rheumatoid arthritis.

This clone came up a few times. CDR3 in DNA: TGTGCCAGCAGCTTAGCGCCGGACACTGAAGCTTTCTTT. It translates to CASSLAPDTEAFF. V usage is TRBV11-2 and J usage is TRBJ1-1, with no clear D. CDR3 length: 13 amino acids. Germline V lookup: CDR1 SGHAT, CDR2 FQNNGV. Deletions cut 1 base from V and 3 bases from J, with 6 bases between. Supplemented by reference TRBV11-2 and TRBJ1-1, the full variable domain reads EAGVAQSPRYKIIEKRQSVAFWCNPISGHATLYWYQQILGQGPKLLIQFQNNGVVDDSQLPKDRFSAERLKGVDSTLKIQPAKLEDSAVYLCASSLAPDTEAFFGQGTRLTVV.

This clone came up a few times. CDR3 in DNA: TGTGCCAGCAGTTTAAAAGCGGGGGGGTACAATGAGCAGTTCTTC. This encodes CASSLKAGGYNEQFF. This chain uses TRBV27 with TRBJ2-1; TRBD2 aligns across 10 bases. Germline values: CDR1 MNHEY, CDR2 SMNVEV (reference sequence). The V segment lost 2 bases and the J segment 4 bases; nucleotides outside the gene matches: 2. This CDR3 spans 15 amino acids.

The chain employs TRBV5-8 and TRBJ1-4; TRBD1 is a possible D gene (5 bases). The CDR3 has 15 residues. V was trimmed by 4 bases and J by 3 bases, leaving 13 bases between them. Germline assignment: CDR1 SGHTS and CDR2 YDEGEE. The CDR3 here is CASSLGGVSNEKLFF. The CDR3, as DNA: TGTGCCAGCAGCCTGGGAGGGGTTTCTAATGAAAAACTGTTTTTT. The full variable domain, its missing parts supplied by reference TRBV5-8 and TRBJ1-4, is EAGVTQSPTHLIKTRGQQATLRCSPISGHTSVYWYQQALGLGLQFLLWYDEGEERNRGNFPPRFSGRQFPNYSSELNVNALELEDSALYLCASSLGGVSNEKLFFGSGTQLSVL.

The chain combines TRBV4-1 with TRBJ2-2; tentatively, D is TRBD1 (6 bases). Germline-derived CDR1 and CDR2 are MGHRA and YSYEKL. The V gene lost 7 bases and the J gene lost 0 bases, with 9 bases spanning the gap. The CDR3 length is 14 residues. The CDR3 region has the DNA TGCGCCAGCAAGACAGGCCCGAACACCGGGGAGCTGTTTTTT. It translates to CASKTGPNTGELFF.

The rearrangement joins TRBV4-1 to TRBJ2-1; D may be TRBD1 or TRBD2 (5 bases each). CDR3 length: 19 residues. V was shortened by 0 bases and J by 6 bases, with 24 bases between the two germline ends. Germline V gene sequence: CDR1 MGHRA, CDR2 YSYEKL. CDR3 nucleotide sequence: TGCGCCAGCAGCCAAGATCCAGTGTTCCCGGGGCCCCAAGGCAATGAGCAGTTCTTC. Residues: CASSQDPVFPGPQGNEQFF.

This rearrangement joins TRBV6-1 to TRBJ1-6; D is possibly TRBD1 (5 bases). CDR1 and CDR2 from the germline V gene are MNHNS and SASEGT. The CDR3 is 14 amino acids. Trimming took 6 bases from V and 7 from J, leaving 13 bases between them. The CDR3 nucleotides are TGTGCCAGCAGGTCAAGGACATTCAATTCACCCCTCCACTTT. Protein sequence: CASRSRTFNSPLHF.

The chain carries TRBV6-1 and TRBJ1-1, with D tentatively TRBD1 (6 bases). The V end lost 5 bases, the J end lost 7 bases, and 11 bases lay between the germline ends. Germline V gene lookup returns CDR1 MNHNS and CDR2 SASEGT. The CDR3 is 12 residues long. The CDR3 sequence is CASSPGASEAFF. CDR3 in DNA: TGTGCCAGCAGTCCAGGGGCGAGTGAAGCTTTCTTT.

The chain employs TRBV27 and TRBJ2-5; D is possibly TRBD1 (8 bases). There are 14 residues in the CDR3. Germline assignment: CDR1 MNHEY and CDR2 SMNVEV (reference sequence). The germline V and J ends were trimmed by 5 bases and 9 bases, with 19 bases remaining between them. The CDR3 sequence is CASSPGTGGGAQYF. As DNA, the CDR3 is TGTGCCAGCAGTCCAGGGACAGGAGGGGGGGCCCAGTACTTC.

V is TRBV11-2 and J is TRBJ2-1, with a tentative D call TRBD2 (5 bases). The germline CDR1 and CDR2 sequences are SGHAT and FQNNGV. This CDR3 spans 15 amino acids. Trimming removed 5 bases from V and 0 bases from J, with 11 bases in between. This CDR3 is CASSPERVSYNEQFF. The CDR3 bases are TGTGCCAGCAGCCCCGAGAGGGTCTCCTACAATGAGCAGTTCTTC. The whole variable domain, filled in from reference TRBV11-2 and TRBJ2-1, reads EAGVAQSPRYKIIEKRQSVAFWCNPISGHATLYWYQQILGQGPKLLIQFQNNGVVDDSQLPKDRFSAERLKGVDSTLKIQPAKLEDSAVYLCASSPERVSYNEQFFGPGTRLTVL.

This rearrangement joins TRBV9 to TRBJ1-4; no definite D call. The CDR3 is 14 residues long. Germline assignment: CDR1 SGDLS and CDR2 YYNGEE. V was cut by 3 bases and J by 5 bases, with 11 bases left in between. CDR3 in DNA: TGTGCCAGCAGCGCTCCAGGAGAAAATGAAAAACTGTTTTTT. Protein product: CASSAPGENEKLFF.

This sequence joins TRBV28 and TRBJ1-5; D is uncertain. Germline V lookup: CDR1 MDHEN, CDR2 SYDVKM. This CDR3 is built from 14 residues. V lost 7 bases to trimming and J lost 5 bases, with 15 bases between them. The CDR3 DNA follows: TGTGCCAGCAACGAGGACCGCGGGGATCAGCCCCAGCATTTT. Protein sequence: CASNEDRGDQPQHF.

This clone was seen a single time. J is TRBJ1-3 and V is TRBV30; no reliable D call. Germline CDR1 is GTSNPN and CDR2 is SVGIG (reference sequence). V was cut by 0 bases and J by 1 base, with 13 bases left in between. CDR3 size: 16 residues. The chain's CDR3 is CAWSVPESRSGNTIYF. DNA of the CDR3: TGTGCCTGGAGTGTTCCCGAGTCCCGTTCTGGAAACACCATATATTTT.

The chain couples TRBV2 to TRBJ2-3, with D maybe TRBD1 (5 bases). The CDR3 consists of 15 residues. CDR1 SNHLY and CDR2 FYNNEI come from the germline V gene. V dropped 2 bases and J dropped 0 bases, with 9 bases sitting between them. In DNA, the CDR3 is TGTGCCAGCAGTGAAAGGGGTGTTAGCACAGATACGCAGTATTTT. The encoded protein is CASSERGVSTDTQYF. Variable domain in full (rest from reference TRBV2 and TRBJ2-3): EPEVTQTPSHQVTQMGQEVILRCVPISNHLYFYWYRQILGQKVEFLVSFYNNEISEKSEIFDDQFSVERPDGSNFTLKIRSTKLEDSAMYFCASSERGVSTDTQYFGPGTRLTVL.

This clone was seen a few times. The CDR3 sequence is CASSSVGTEAFF. The CDR3 DNA follows: TGTGCCAGCAGCTCGGTGGGGACTGAAGCTTTCTTT. The genes are TRBV11-3 and TRBJ1-1, with D unclear. This CDR3 comprises 12 residues. Trimming pared 4 bases from V and 5 bases from J, leaving 8 bases between. The germline V gene encodes CDR1 SGHNT and CDR2 YENEEA.

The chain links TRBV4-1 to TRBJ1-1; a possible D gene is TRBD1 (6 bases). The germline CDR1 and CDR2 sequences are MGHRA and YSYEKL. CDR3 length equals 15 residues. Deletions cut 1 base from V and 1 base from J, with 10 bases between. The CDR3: CASSQVGQGNTEAFF. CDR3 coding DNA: TGCGCCAGCAGCCAAGTGGGACAAGGGAACACTGAAGCTTTCTTT.

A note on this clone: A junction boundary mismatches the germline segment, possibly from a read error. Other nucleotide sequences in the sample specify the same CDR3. In DNA form, the CDR3 reads TGCGCCAGCAGTTTGGGGTACGAGCAGTACTTC. It codes for CASSLGYEQYF. V gene TRBV5-1 combines with J gene TRBJ2-7; no clear D. From germline, CDR1 is SGHRS and CDR2 YFSETQ. The CDR3 loop spans 11 amino acids.

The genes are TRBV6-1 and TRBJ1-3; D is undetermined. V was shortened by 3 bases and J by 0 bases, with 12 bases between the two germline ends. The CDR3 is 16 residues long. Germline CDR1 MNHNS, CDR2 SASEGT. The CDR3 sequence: CASSEATELSGNTIYF. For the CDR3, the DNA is TGTGCCAGCAGTGAGGCGACTGAGCTCTCTGGAAACACCATATATTTT.

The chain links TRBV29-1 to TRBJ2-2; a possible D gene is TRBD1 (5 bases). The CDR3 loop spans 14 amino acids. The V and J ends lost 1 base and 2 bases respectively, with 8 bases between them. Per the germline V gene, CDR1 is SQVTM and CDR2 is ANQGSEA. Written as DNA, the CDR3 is TGCAGCGTTGAAGGGGGCAGCAACACCGGGGAGCTGTTTTTT. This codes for CSVEGGSNTGELFF.